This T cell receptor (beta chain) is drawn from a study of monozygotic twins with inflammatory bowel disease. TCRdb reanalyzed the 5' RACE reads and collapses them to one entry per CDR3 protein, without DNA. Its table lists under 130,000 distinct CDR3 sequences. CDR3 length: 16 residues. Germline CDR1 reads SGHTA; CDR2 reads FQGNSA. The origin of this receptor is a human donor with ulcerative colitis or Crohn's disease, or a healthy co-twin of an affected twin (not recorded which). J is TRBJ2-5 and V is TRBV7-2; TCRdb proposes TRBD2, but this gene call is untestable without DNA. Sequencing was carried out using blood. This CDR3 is CASSLYWTSGGETQYF.